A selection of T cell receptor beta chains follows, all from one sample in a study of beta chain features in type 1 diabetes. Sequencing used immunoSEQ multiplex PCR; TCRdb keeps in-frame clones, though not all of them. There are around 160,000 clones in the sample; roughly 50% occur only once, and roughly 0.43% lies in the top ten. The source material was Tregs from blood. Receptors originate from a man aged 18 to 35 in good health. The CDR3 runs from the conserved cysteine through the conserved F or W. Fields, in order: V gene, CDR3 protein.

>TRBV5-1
CASSLVRGSDSYNEQFF
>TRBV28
CASSSLLRYEQFF
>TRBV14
CASSQDSASGGTRQYF
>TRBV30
CAWSVTLGLAGVKEQFF
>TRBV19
CASSGQGATGELFF
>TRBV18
CASSPTGGTGSGNTIYF
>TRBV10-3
CAISEPRGSYNEQFF
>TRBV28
CASSLLGRQGARTEAFF
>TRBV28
CASQGRTGELFF
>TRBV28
CATEPQYTQYF
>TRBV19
CASSIGVGQGWSGELFF
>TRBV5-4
CASSFGLAGGMADTQYF
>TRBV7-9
CASSFPRGQRGYTDTQYF
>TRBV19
CASNPGQAIYGYTF
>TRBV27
CASSSGVGRYGYTF
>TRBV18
CASSSTVLNTEAFF
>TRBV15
CATSRVDRGPGDTQYF
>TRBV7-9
CASSSGGGNTQYF
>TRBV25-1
CASSELWGRGRTEAFF
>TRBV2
CASGRGTDTQYF
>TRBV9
CASSEDFIRGETQYF
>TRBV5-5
CASSSLAGGIYEQYF
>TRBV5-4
CASSRSGRSSYEQYF
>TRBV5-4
CASSAKRTGEETQYF
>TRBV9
CASSGINGRTGELFF
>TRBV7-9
CASSLDAGVGYGYTF
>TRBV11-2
CASSLEGTGFGEAFF
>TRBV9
CASSARLAGGNEQFF
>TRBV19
CASRVLGQGLEAFF
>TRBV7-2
CASSTTGPTEAFF
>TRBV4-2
CASSQDGTSFEQYF
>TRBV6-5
CASSYRPGSGANVLTF
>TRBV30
CAWVPPGQGVGGYTF
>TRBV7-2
CASSKLRESPLHF
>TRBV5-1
CASSLASSGGSETQYF